The rows below give T cell receptor beta chains drawn from one sample of a study of CD8+ T cells in alopecia areata. Some clones are missing from TCRdb's copy, which holds only in-frame ones; the method was immunoSEQ multiplex PCR. The sample holds roughly 170,000 clones, about 60% seen once. The sequenced sample was CD8+ T cells sorted from blood, obtained at week 24, from a patient treated with tofacitinib. Every receptor here comes from a human donor with alopecia areata. Both conserved end residues are part of each CDR3. A D gene is named only where the DNA matches it firmly. Size is omitted from some rows. Given values are once, few, many or a class for expanded clones.

D gene: NA; V gene: TRBV29-1; clone size: few; J gene: TRBJ2-3; CDR3 protein: CSVELRGGTDTQYF; CDR3 DNA: TGCAGCGTTGAATTGAGGGGGGGCACAGATACGCAGTATTTT
D gene: NA; V gene: TRBV11-2; clone size: NA; J gene: TRBJ2-2; CDR3 protein: CASSHPFATADTGELFF; CDR3 DNA: TGTGCCAGCAGTCATCCCTTCGCCACGGCGGACACCGGGGAGCTGTTTTTT
D gene: NA; V gene: TRBV5-5; clone size: NA; J gene: TRBJ2-7; CDR3 protein: CASSLGRVVYEQYF; CDR3 DNA: TGTGCCAGCAGCTTGGGCAGGGTGGTCTACGAGCAGTACTTC
D gene: NA; V gene: TRBV4-1; clone size: NA; J gene: TRBJ1-2; CDR3 protein: CASSQERDGDYGYTF; CDR3 DNA: TGCGCCAGCAGCCAAGAAAGGGACGGAGATTATGGCTACACCTTC
D gene: NA; V gene: TRBV23-1; clone size: NA; J gene: TRBJ1-2; CDR3 protein: CASSRPSGGGYTF; CDR3 DNA: TGCGCCAGCAGTCGCCCATCGGGAGGTGGCTACACCTTC
D gene: TRBD1; V gene: TRBV29-1; clone size: NA; J gene: TRBJ1-2; CDR3 protein: CSVKTMTGESHGYTF; CDR3 DNA: TGCAGCGTTAAAACAATGACAGGGGAGTCGCATGGCTACACCTTC
D gene: NA; V gene: TRBV29-1; clone size: few; J gene: TRBJ1-2; CDR3 protein: CSVVSEDYGYTF; CDR3 DNA: TGCAGCGTTGTTTCCGAGGACTATGGCTACACCTTC
D gene: NA; V gene: TRBV2; clone size: once; J gene: TRBJ1-5; CDR3 protein: CASRDYSNQPQHF; CDR3 DNA: TGTGCCAGCAGGGACTATAGCAATCAGCCCCAGCATTTT
D gene: NA; V gene: TRBV7-9; clone size: NA; J gene: TRBJ1-5; CDR3 protein: CASSLEGTLNQPQHF; CDR3 DNA: TGTGCCAGCAGCTTAGAGGGGACACTTAATCAGCCCCAGCATTTT
D gene: NA; V gene: TRBV14; clone size: NA; J gene: TRBJ2-2; CDR3 protein: CASSQDGWLRGGELFF; CDR3 DNA: TGTGCCAGCAGCCAAGACGGCTGGCTCCGGGGCGGGGAGCTGTTTTTT
D gene: TRBD1; V gene: TRBV5-5; clone size: few; J gene: TRBJ2-1; CDR3 protein: CAAADRAYNEQFF; CDR3 DNA: TGTGCAGCCGCCGACAGGGCTTACAATGAGCAGTTCTTC
D gene: NA; V gene: TRBV9; clone size: NA; J gene: TRBJ2-1; CDR3 protein: CASSPGGSQDEQFF; CDR3 DNA: TGTGCCAGCAGCCCAGGGGGGTCCCAGGATGAGCAGTTCTTC